This T cell receptor (beta chain) was sequenced in a study of beta chain features in type 1 diabetes. General study points: Highly expressing activated T cells could be over-counted with a cDNA template. These data did not resolve whether HLA type affects TCRB rearrangement. When Type 1 diabetes patients were examined, their TCRB CDR3s proved moderately but significantly shorter in all four CD4+ subsets.

Expressed TCRB transcripts were sequenced after all isolated RNA was converted to cDNA. Using immunoSEQ multiplex PCR, the repertoire was profiled, and TCRdb retains in-frame clones only, with some absent. The profile shows approximately 340,000 clones, more than 12% of them singletons. Sorting that relied on CD45RO/CCR7/CD25/CD127/CD95/CD27 yielded CD4+ naive, central memory, regulatory and stem cell-like memory cells. This clone was seen more than once but under ten times. No antigen is known for it. The CDR3 runs 15 residues. Per the germline V gene, CDR1 is MGHRA and CDR2 is YSYEKL. Trimming took 1 base from V and 2 from J, leaving 11 bases between them.

This receptor was identified in a woman aged 18-29 years in good health. Sequenced sample: naive CD4+ T cells from blood. J is TRBJ1-2 and V is TRBV4-1; D ambiguous. The CDR3 DNA reads TGCGCCAGCAGCCAAGTTGGCTACAGAAACTATGGCTACACCTTC. Amino acid sequence: CASSQVGYRNYGYTF.